This TCR beta chain came from a study of blood T cells in healthy people across ages. Together with a sample-barcoded 5' primer, a J-beta primer mix was included in a second PCR lasting roughly 6 to 12 cycles. TCRdb reprocessed the 5' RACE reads via MiXCR and lists one record per CDR3 protein. Counted here are roughly 1,800,000 distinct CDR3 sequences, roughly 49% occurring once; the ten biggest clones make up less than 2.5%. The CDR3 sequence is 15 residues long. With 5 bases removed from V and 6 bases from J, the gap between germline ends came to 17 bases. The study's findings and limits: Leaving the PBMCs unsorted stopped any conclusive comparison of naive versus antigen-experienced cells.

This clonotype was detected a few times. The antigen is unknown. Sequenced input: blood. This receptor was taken from a woman in her forties in good health. V usage is TRBV12-3 or TRBV12-4 and J usage is TRBJ2-1; D gene unclear. DNA of the CDR3: TGTGCCAGCAGTCTTCCTAGGGTTTGGGCCAATGAGCAGTTCTTC. It yields the protein CASSLPRVWANEQFF.